This T cell receptor (beta chain) emerged from a study of cytotoxic CD8 clonotypes in ibrutinib-treated CLL. In the study overall: In all, approximately ten patients were relapsed/refractory, approximately 14 were treatment-naive and some 17 were IGHV unmutated.

Only in-frame clones appear in the TCRdb table, and some are missing; sequencing was by immunoSEQ multiplex PCR. The sample contains some 100,000 clones, more than 55% of which appear only once. With 3 bases removed from V and 4 bases from J, the gap between germline ends came to 10 bases. CDR3 length: 12 amino acids. Germline loops: CDR1 SQVTM, CDR2 ANQGSEA. This clone has a count of ten or more. Its antigen is not known. General study findings and limits: At baseline, clonality was higher than in age-matched healthy donors and correlated with CD8+ counts. Timing of sampling differed between sustained-remission and progressing patients.

The gene calls are TRBV29-1 and TRBJ2-7; TRBD1 or TRBD2 may be the D gene (5 bases each). This clonotype originated in a human donor with chronic lymphocytic leukemia. The specimen was PBMCs, collected after 24 months of ibrutinib treatment. CDR3 sequence reads: CSVEGPRYEQYF. The CDR3 bases are TGCAGCGTTGAGGGACCTAGATACGAGCAGTACTTC.